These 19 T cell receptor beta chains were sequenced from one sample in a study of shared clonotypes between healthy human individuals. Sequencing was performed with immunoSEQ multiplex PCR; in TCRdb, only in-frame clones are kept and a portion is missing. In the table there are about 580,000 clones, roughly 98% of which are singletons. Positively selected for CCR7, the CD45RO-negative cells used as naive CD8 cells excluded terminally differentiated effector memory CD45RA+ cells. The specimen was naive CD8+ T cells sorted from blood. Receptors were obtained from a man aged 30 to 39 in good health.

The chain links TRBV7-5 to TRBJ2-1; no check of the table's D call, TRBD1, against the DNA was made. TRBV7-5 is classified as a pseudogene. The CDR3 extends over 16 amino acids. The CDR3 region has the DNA TGTGCCAGAAGCTTAGCAGGGCAGGCCTTCCTTCATGAGCAGTTCTTC. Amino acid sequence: CARSLAGQAFLHEQFF.

In nucleotides, the CDR3 is TGTGCCAGCAGCTTTGACAGGGGGCTGTACGAGCAGTACTTC. Translated, it gives CASSFDRGLYEQYF. J is TRBJ2-7 and V is TRBV7-6, with 10 positions matching TRBD1. The germline gives CDR1 SGHVS, CDR2 FNYEAQ. After removal of 3 bases from V and 4 bases from J, the junction contained 3 bases not matched to a gene. The CDR3 has 14 amino acids.

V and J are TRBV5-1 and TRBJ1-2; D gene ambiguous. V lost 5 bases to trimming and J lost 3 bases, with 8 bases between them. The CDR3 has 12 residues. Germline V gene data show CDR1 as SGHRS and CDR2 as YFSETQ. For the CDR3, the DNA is TGCGCCAGCAGAAATTCTGACTATGGCTACACCTTC. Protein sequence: CASRNSDYGYTF.

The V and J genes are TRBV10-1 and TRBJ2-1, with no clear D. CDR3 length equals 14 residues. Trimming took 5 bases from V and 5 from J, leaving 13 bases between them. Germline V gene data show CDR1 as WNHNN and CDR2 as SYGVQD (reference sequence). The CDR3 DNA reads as TGCGCCAGCAGTTACGGGTCTGGGGACAATGAGCAGTTCTTC. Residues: CASSYGSGDNEQFF.

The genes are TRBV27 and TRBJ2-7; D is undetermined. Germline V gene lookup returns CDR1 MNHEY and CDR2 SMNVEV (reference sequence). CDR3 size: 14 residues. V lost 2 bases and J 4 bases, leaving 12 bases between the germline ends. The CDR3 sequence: CASSLTALSYEQYF. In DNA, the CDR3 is TGTGCCAGCAGTTTAACTGCATTATCTTACGAGCAGTACTTC.

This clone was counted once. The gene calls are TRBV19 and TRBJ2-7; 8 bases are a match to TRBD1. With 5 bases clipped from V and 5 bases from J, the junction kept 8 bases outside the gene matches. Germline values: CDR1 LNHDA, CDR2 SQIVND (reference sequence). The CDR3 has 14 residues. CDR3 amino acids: CASSEVQGADEQYF. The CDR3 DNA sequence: TGTGCCAGTAGTGAGGTTCAGGGGGCCGACGAGCAGTACTTC.

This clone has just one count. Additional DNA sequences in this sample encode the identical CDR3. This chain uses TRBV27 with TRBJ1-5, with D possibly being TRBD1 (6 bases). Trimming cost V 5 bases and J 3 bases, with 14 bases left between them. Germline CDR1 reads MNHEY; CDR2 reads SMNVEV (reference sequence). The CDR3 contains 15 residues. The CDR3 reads CASSPRDRPNQPQHF. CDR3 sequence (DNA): TGTGCCAGCAGTCCCCGAGACAGGCCCAATCAGCCCCAGCATTTT.

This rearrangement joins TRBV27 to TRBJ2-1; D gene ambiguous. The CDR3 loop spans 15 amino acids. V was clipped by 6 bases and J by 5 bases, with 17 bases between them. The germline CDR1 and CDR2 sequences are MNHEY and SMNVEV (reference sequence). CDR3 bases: TGTGCCAGCAGCCACTCCTCTGCCGGCCACAATGAGCAGTTCTTC. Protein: CASSHSSAGHNEQFF.

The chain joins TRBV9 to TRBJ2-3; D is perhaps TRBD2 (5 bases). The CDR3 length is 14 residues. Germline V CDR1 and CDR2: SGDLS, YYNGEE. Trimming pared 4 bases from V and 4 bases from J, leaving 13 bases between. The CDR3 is CASSPLGEADTQYF. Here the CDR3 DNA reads TGTGCCAGCAGCCCACTAGGCGAGGCAGATACGCAGTATTTT.

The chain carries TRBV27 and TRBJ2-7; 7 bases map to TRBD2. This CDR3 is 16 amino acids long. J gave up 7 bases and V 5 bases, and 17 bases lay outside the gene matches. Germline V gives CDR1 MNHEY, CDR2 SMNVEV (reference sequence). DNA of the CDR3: TGTGCCAGCAGTCACGACCACGGGACTATTACAAGGGAGCAGTACTTC. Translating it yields CASSHDHGTITREQYF.

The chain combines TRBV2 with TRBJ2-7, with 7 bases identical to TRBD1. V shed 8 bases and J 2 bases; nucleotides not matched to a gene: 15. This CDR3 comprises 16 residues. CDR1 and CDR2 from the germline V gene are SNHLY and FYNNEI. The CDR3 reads CASFRGVHRGAYEQYF. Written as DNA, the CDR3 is TGTGCCAGCTTCCGGGGCGTACACAGGGGCGCCTACGAGCAGTACTTC.

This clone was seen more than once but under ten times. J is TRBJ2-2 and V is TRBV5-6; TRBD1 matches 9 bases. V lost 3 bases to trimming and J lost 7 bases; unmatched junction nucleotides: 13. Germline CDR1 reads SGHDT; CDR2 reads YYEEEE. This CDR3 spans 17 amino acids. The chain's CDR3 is CASSWRLQGANGGELFF. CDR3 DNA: TGTGCCAGCAGCTGGAGACTACAGGGGGCTAATGGCGGGGAGCTGTTTTTT.

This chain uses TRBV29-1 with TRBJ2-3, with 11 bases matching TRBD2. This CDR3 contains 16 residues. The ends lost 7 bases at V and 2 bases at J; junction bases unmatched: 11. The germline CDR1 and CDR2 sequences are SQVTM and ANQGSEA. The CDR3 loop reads CSAHLGTSGTTDTQYF. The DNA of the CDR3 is TGCAGCGCACACCTTGGGACTAGCGGAACCACAGATACGCAGTATTTT.

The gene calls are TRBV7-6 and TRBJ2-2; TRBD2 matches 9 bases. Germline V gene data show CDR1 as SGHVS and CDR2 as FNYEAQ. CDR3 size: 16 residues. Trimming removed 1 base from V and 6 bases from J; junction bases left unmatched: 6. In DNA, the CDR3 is TGTGCCAGCAGCTTAGATTTAGCGGGAGTATCCGGGGAGCTGTTTTTT. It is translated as CASSLDLAGVSGELFF.

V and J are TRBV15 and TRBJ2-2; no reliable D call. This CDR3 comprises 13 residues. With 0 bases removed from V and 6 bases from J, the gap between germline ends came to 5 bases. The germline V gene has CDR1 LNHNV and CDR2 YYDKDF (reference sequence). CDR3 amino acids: CATSRDGAGELFF. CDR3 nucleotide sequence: TGTGCCACCAGCAGAGATGGAGCCGGGGAGCTGTTTTTT.

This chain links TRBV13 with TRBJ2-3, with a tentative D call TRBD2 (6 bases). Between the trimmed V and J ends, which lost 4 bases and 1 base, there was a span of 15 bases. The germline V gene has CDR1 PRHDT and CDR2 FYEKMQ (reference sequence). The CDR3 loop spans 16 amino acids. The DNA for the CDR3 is TGTGCCAGCAGCTCCCGGTCGTGGGGGGGCACAGATACGCAGTATTTT. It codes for CASSSRSWGGTDTQYF. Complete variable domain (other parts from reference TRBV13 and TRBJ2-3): AAGVIQSPRHLIKEKRETATLKCYPIPRHDTVYWYQQGPGQDPQFLISFYEKMQSDKGSIPDRFSAQQFSDYHSELNMSSLELGDSALYFCASSSRSWGGTDTQYFGPGTRLTVL.

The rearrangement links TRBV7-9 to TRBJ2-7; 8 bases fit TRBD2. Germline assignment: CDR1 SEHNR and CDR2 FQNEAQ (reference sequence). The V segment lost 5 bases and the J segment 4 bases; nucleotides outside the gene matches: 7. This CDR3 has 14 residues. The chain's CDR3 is CASSRQREYYEQYF. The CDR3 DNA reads TGTGCCAGCAGCCGCCAGCGGGAGTATTACGAGCAGTACTTC.

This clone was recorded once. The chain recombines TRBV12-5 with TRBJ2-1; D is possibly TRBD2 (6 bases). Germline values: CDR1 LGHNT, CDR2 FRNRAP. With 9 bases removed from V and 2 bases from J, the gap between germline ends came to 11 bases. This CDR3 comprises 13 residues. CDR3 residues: CASGLAPYNEQFF. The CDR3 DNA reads TGTGCTAGCGGGCTAGCGCCCTACAATGAGCAGTTCTTC.

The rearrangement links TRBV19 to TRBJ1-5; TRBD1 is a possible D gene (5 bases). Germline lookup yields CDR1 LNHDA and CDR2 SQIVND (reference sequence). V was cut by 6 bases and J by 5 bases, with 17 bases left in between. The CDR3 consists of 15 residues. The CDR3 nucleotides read TGTGCCAGTAGCTTATTGTCGGGGGAGGATCAGCCCCAGCATTTT. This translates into CASSLLSGEDQPQHF.